The clone carrying this T cell receptor beta chain turned up a few times. Antigen unknown. Germline V gene data show CDR1 as SGHRS and CDR2 as YFSETQ. This CDR3 region has 14 residues. V was cut by 5 bases and J by 5 bases, with 16 bases left in between. The sample originates from a study of CD8 T cells in ankylosing spondylitis. Preparation of TCR beta libraries was done by quantitative 5'-RACE with molecular barcodes. Each CDR3 protein is one row after TCRdb ran MiXCR on the 5' RACE reads. The table has approximately 500,000 distinct CDR3 sequences, 12% seen once. Overall study results and limits: Blood from ankylosing spondylitis patients appeared to carry a characteristic roughly 8-variant TCR beta motif. Disease-linked clones were found to be CD8+ and relatively rare in peripheral blood.

The chain employs TRBV5-1 and TRBJ2-5; perhaps TRBD2 as D (5 bases). The receptor comes from a male donor with ankylosing spondylitis. Sequenced input: blood, either unsorted or a sorted T cell fraction (not recorded which). This CDR3 reads CASRFSSGGETQYF. The DNA of the CDR3 is TGCGCCAGCAGATTCTCTTCTGGAGGTGAGACCCAGTACTTC.